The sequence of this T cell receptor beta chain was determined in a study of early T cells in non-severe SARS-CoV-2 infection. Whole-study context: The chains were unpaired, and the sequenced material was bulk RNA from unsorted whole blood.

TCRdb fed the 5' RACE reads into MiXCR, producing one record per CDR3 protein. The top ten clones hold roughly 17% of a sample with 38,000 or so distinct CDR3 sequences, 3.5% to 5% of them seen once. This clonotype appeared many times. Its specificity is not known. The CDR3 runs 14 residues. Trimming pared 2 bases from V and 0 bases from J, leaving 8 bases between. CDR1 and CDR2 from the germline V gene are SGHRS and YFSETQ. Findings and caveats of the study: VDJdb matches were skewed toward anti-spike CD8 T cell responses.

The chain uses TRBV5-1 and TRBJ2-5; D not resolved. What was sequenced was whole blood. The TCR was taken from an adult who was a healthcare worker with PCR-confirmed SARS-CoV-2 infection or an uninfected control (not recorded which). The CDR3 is CASSFRGDQETQYF. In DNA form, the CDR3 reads TGCGCCAGCAGCTTTCGTGGGGACCAAGAGACCCAGTACTTC.